Listed here are 23 T cell receptor beta chains from one sample, sequenced in a study of T cells in Graves' hyperthyroidism and ophthalmopathy. RNA transcripts yielded amplified TCR beta CDR3 regions. Primed by the HTBI set, a first-round RT-PCR was run on the TCR CDR3. TCRdb reprocessed the multiplex PCR reads with MiXCR, giving one entry per CDR3 protein. The sample contains over 700,000 distinct CDR3 sequences, roughly a sixth of which appear only once. Source material: blood. These receptors came from a woman between 50 and 59 years old with Graves' hyperthyroidism that later progressed to Graves' ophthalmopathy.

This clonotype was observed many times. The V gene is TRBV20-1, the J gene TRBJ2-3, with 7 positions matching TRBD2. Trimming removed 8 bases from V and 2 bases from J; junction bases left unmatched: 13. CDR3 length: 15 amino acids. The V gene's germline CDR1 is DFQATT and CDR2 SNEGSKA (reference sequence). In DNA, the CDR3 is TGCAGTCCCAGAGGGAAGGCGGGGGTCACAGATACGCAGTATTTT. It specifies CSPRGKAGVTDTQYF.

This clonotype has more than one count but fewer than ten. The chain has TRBV3-1 and TRBJ1-1, with D possibly being TRBD1 (5 bases). CDR1 and CDR2 from the germline V gene are LGHDT and YNNKEL (reference sequence). CDR3 length: 14 residues. V was pared by 0 bases and J by 6 bases, with 11 bases between. The CDR3 is CASSQDIKGPEAFF. The CDR3 nucleotides are TGTGCCAGCAGCCAAGATATTAAGGGACCTGAAGCTTTCTTT. Supplemented by reference TRBV3-1 and TRBJ1-1, the full variable domain reads DTAVSQTPKYLVTQMGNDKSIKCEQNLGHDTMYWYKQDSKKFLKIMFSYNNKELIINETVPNRFSPKSPDKAHLNLHINSLELGDSAVYFCASSQDIKGPEAFFGQGTRLTVV.

This clonotype was seen many times. The chain recombines TRBV3-1 with TRBJ1-6, with 7 nucleotides matching TRBD1. V shed 4 bases, J shed 9 bases, and the junction held 6 bases outside the gene matches. There are 14 residues in the CDR3. Germline-derived CDR1 and CDR2 are LGHDT and YNNKEL (reference sequence). CDR3 sequence reads: CASSRTPGGSPLHF. DNA of the CDR3: TGTGCCAGCAGCCGGACGCCAGGGGGTTCACCCCTCCACTTT.

This clonotype was counted between two and nine times. This chain links TRBV5-8 with TRBJ1-1, with 8 bases matching TRBD1. The trim removed 1 base at V and 0 bases at J, leaving 8 bases unmatched. This CDR3 spans 17 amino acids. CDR1 is SGHTS and CDR2 is YDEGEE in the germline V gene. The CDR3 loop reads CASSLRQGALMNTEAFF. The DNA for the CDR3 is TGTGCCAGCAGCTTGCGGCAGGGGGCTCTGATGAACACTGAAGCTTTCTTT.

There are many counts of this clonotype. The chain employs TRBV2 and TRBJ2-5; either TRBD1 or TRBD2 may fit D (7 bases each). Germline values: CDR1 SNHLY, CDR2 FYNNEI. V lost 5 bases, J lost 4 bases, and 14 bases lay in between. CDR3 length: 14 amino acids. The CDR3: CASSQQGRVETQYF. Here the CDR3 DNA reads TGTGCCAGCAGTCAACAGGGGAGGGTAGAGACCCAGTACTTC.

J is TRBJ2-1 and V is TRBV24-1; possible D gene TRBD1, 6 bases. V was cut by 1 base and J by 5 bases, with 11 bases left in between. Germline V gives CDR1 KGHDR, CDR2 SFDVKD. The CDR3 has 15 amino acids. The CDR3 here is CATSDFNGQNNEQFF. The DNA for the CDR3 is TGTGCCACCAGTGATTTTAACGGACAGAACAATGAGCAGTTCTTC.

The chain carries TRBV20-1 and TRBJ1-5; D is unclear. The CDR3 has 14 amino acids. V was trimmed by 5 bases and J by 1 base, leaving 12 bases between them. The germline CDR1 and CDR2 sequences are DFQATT and SNEGSKA (reference sequence). The DNA for the CDR3 is TGCAGTGCTGAACGACCCGCAAGCAATCAGCCCCAGCATTTT. The encoded protein is CSAERPASNQPQHF.

This clonotype was seen repeatedly, ten times or more. The rearrangement joins TRBV2 to TRBJ1-1; TRBD1 matches at 9 bases. J gave up 5 bases and V 6 bases, and 10 bases lay outside the gene matches. This CDR3 is built from 15 residues. Germline CDR1 SNHLY, CDR2 FYNNEI. Here the CDR3 DNA reads TGTGCCAGCAGCGCAATACAGGGGGCGCATACTGAAGCTTTCTTT. Translation: CASSAIQGAHTEAFF.

The CDR3 DNA reads as TGTGCCATCAGTGAGAGGCCTCGGGAAAAACTGTTTTTT. It codes for CAISERPREKLFF. The chain has TRBV10-3 and TRBJ1-4; D remains ambiguous. Deletions cut 2 bases from V and 8 bases from J, with 9 bases between. Per germline, CDR1 ENHRY and CDR2 SYGVKD. The CDR3 has 13 residues.

This clonotype turned up a few times. V usage is TRBV18 and J usage is TRBJ2-5; TRBD1 matches 8 bases. The CDR3 sequence is 16 residues long. In germline, CDR1 is KGHSH, CDR2 LQKENI. V shed 1 base, J shed 5 bases, and the junction held 9 bases outside the gene matches. The CDR3 DNA reads TGTGCCAGCTCACCACTTAGCCGACAGGGGATTGAGACCCAGTACTTC. It yields the protein CASSPLSRQGIETQYF.

This clonotype was counted at least ten times. The chain combines TRBV3-1 with TRBJ2-3, with D unresolved. Between the trimmed V and J ends, which lost 1 base and 1 base, there was a span of 9 bases. CDR1 and CDR2 from the germline V gene are LGHDT and YNNKEL (reference sequence). There are 15 residues in the CDR3. This CDR3 reads CASSQVVRGTDTQYF. As DNA, the CDR3 is TGTGCCAGCAGCCAAGTGGTAAGGGGCACAGATACGCAGTATTTT.

This clonotype appeared a few times. The gene calls are TRBV10-3 and TRBJ2-7, with a weak D call TRBD2 (6 bases). The V and J ends lost 10 bases and 3 bases respectively, with 25 bases between them. CDR3 length equals 16 residues. Germline V gene lookup returns CDR1 ENHRY and CDR2 SYGVKD. The CDR3 here is CATQSGERQVDYEQYF. DNA for the CDR3: TGTGCCACCCAGTCGGGAGAACGGCAGGTTGACTACGAGCAGTACTTC.

The chain carries TRBV4-1 and TRBJ1-2; possibly TRBD1 for D (6 bases). Germline CDR1 reads MGHRA; CDR2 reads YSYEKL. There are 16 residues in the CDR3. V was pared by 4 bases and J by 3 bases, with 18 bases between. In DNA, the CDR3 is TGCGCCAGCAGCCCGCAGTATACAGGGTTGGACTATGGCTACACCTTC. Protein: CASSPQYTGLDYGYTF.

This clonotype has ten or more counts. The chain has TRBV12-3 or TRBV12-4 and TRBJ1-2; D is undetermined. This CDR3 has 15 residues. The V end lost 5 bases, the J end lost 4 bases, and 17 bases lay between the germline ends. The CDR3 sequence: CASSPDPRRGYGYTF. Here the CDR3 DNA reads TGTGCCAGCAGTCCAGACCCCCGTAGAGGCTATGGCTACACCTTC.

This clonotype was found a few times. CDR3 coding DNA: TGTGCCATCAGTGACAGGGCTGGCTACACCTTC. It is translated as CAISDRAGYTF. V is TRBV10-3 and J is TRBJ1-2; D possibly corresponds to TRBD1 (5 bases). The germline V and J ends were trimmed by 3 bases and 7 bases, with 6 bases remaining between them. CDR3 size: 11 residues. CDR1 and CDR2 (germline): ENHRY, SYGVKD.

This clonotype was seen many times. CDR3 nucleotides: TGTGCCAGCTCACCGGGCGACAGGGTCGGAAAACTGTTTTTT. This codes for CASSPGDRVGKLFF. The chain links TRBV18 to TRBJ1-4; 7 bases are shared with TRBD1. The V gene end was trimmed by 3 bases and the J gene end by 10 bases; junction bases not matched to a gene: 8. CDR3 size: 14 residues. CDR1 and CDR2 from the germline V gene are KGHSH and LQKENI.

The V and J genes are TRBV3-1 and TRBJ2-5; 9 bases are shared with TRBD2. CDR1 LGHDT and CDR2 YNNKEL come from the germline V gene (reference sequence). The V and J ends lost 0 bases and 12 bases, in that order; junction bases with no gene match: 11. The CDR3 has 15 residues. The DNA of the CDR3 is TGTGCCAGCAGCCAAGATCGTAGCGGGGGTACAGTGGAGTACTTC. Encoded protein: CASSQDRSGGTVEYF.

This clonotype was detected ten times or more. This chain uses TRBV20-1 with TRBJ1-1; D gene unclear. Trimming left V 7 bases short and J 0 bases short, with 15 bases between. The germline V gene encodes CDR1 DFQATT and CDR2 SNEGSKA (reference sequence). The CDR3 is made up of 14 amino acids. The CDR3 region has the DNA TGCAGTGGGGATGGGGAAAACATGAACACTGAAGCTTTCTTT. The encoded protein is CSGDGENMNTEAFF.

In its sample, this clonotype was seen a few times. The CDR3, as DNA: TGCAGTGCTAGAGATCCAGCAGGGAACCACTCCTACGAGCAGTACTTC. It translates to CSARDPAGNHSYEQYF. The chain joins TRBV20-1 to TRBJ2-7, with D perhaps TRBD1 (5 bases). The ends were cut back, 0 bases at V and 0 bases at J, with 15 bases in the middle. Germline CDR1 and CDR2: DFQATT and SNEGSKA (reference sequence). The CDR3 covers 16 residues.

This clonotype was seen only a few times. The chain recombines TRBV7-9 with TRBJ1-5; no clear D gene. This CDR3 has 12 residues. Germline CDR1 and CDR2: SEHNR and FQNEAQ (reference sequence). V was pared by 5 bases and J by 4 bases, with 6 bases between. The CDR3 DNA sequence: TGTGCCAGCAGCCTGTGGAATCAGCCCCAGCATTTT. As protein: CASSLWNQPQHF.

This clonotype showed up many times. This sequence joins TRBV12-3 or TRBV12-4 and TRBJ1-5; D may be TRBD1 (6 bases). The CDR3 runs 13 residues. V lost 2 bases to trimming and J lost 6 bases, with 8 bases between them. CDR3 residues: CASSLSRGQPQHF. The CDR3 DNA reads TGTGCCAGCAGTTTAAGCAGGGGTCAGCCCCAGCATTTT.

The chain carries TRBV20-1 and TRBJ2-3, with 7 bases lining up with TRBD2. V was clipped by 0 bases and J by 0 bases; unmatched bases: 9. CDR3 length equals 17 residues. Per germline, CDR1 DFQATT and CDR2 SNEGSKA (reference sequence). The DNA of the CDR3 is TGCAGTGCTAGAGATCGAGTAAGCGGGGTTAGCACAGATACGCAGTATTTT. This codes for CSARDRVSGVSTDTQYF.

This clonotype occurred a few times. The genes are TRBV6-2 or TRBV6-3 and TRBJ2-7, with TRBD2 identical over 8 bases. Germline CDR1 is MNHEY and CDR2 is SVGEGT. The CDR3 is 15 amino acids. Unmatched junction bases numbered 8, after V lost 2 bases and J lost 5 bases. The CDR3 region has the DNA TGTGCCAGCAGTTACGCCGCGGGAGGAGGGCACGAGCAGTACTTC. Its translation is CASSYAAGGGHEQYF.